Listed here are 10 T cell receptor beta chains from one sample, sequenced in a study of T cell repertoires in cytomegalovirus infection. From the reads, TCRdb called clonotypes with MiXCR, one entry per CDR3 protein. The sample includes about 450,000 distinct CDR3 sequences, 25% to 40% of them seen just once. Sequencing input: PBMCs. The receptors were gathered from a human donor in good health (CMV status not recorded). Some clones in this sample may be carry-over from other donors' samples.

The V call is TRBV30, the J call TRBJ1-2; D is unresolved. With 1 base removed from V and 5 bases from J, the gap between germline ends came to 5 bases. CDR3 length: 11 residues. Per germline, CDR1 GTSNPN and CDR2 SVGIG (reference sequence). The CDR3 sequence is CAWSGSYGYTF. The CDR3 DNA reads TGTGCCTGGAGTGGTTCTTATGGCTACACCTTC. The whole variable domain, remainder taken from reference TRBV30 and TRBJ1-2, is SQTIHQWPATLVQPVGSPLSLECTVEGTSNPNLYWYRQAAGRGLQLLFYSVGIGQISSEVPQNLSASRPQDRQFILSSKKLLLSDSGFYLCAWSGSYGYTFGSGTRLTVV.

This clonotype showed up just a few times. The rearrangement uses TRBV18 and TRBJ2-2; 9 bases are a match to TRBD2. The J segment lost 0 bases and the V segment lost 1 base, leaving 0 bases of the junction unmatched. The germline gives CDR1 KGHSH, CDR2 LQKENI. The CDR3 runs 16 residues. CDR3 sequence reads: CASSPLAGANTGELFF. In DNA form, the CDR3 reads TGTGCCAGCTCACCACTAGCGGGAGCGAACACCGGGGAGCTGTTTTTT.

The CDR3 DNA reads as TGTGCCACCAGCAGAGATGTGGGGGGGGCAGATACGCAGTATTTT. Translating gives CATSRDVGGADTQYF. The chain uses TRBV15 and TRBJ2-3; TRBD2 matches at 7 bases. CDR3 length equals 15 residues. V was clipped by 0 bases and J by 4 bases; unmatched bases: 4. Germline V gene sequence: CDR1 LNHNV, CDR2 YYDKDF (reference sequence). The full variable domain, its missing parts supplied by reference TRBV15 and TRBJ2-3, is DAMVIQNPRYQVTQFGKPVTLSCSQTLNHNVMYWYQQKSSQAPKLLFHYYDKDFNNEADTPDNFQSRRPNTSFCFLDIRSPGLGDTAMYLCATSRDVGGADTQYFGPGTRLTVL.

This clonotype appeared a few times. The chain employs TRBV20-1 and TRBJ2-5; possibly TRBD1 or TRBD2 for D (6 bases each). The germline V and J ends were trimmed by 6 bases and 6 bases, with 17 bases remaining between them. This CDR3 has 13 amino acids. CDR1 is DFQATT and CDR2 is SNEGSKA in the germline V gene (reference sequence). As DNA, the CDR3 is TGCAGTGCCTGGTGGGGGGCCCGGAAGACCCAGTACTTC. Translated: CSAWWGARKTQYF.

This chain links TRBV27 with TRBJ1-2; no reliable D call. CDR3 length: 11 residues. Germline CDR1 MNHEY, CDR2 SMNVEV (reference sequence). V gave up 8 bases and J gave up 7 bases, with 11 bases separating them. Written as DNA, the CDR3 is TGTGCCAGCCGGGATCGATCTGGCTACACCTTC. Its translation is CASRDRSGYTF.

This clonotype occurred a few times. V and J are TRBV5-4 and TRBJ2-5; 12 bases map to TRBD2. Per germline, CDR1 SGHNT and CDR2 YYREEE (reference sequence). The CDR3 totals 16 residues. Trimming took 4 bases from V and 1 from J; bases not matched to a gene: 5. The CDR3 nucleotides are TGTGCCAGCAGCGGTGGACTAGCGGGGCTCCAAGAGACCCAGTACTTC. Its translation is CASSGGLAGLQETQYF. Based on the CDR3 plus reference TRBV5-4 and TRBJ2-5, the full variable domain is ETGVTQSPTHLIKTRGQQVTLRCSSQSGHNTVSWYQQALGQGPQFIFQYYREEENGRGNFPPRFSGLQFPNYSSELNVNALELDDSALYLCASSGGLAGLQETQYFGPGTRLLVL.

The sample holds many counts of this clonotype. The chain is built from TRBV7-6 and TRBJ2-5; D is unresolved. The CDR3 loop spans 12 amino acids. From germline, CDR1 is SGHVS and CDR2 FNYEAQ. Trimming cost V 1 base and J 4 bases, with 4 bases left between them. CDR3: CASSLVRETQYF. For the CDR3, the DNA is TGTGCCAGCAGCTTAGTTCGAGAGACCCAGTACTTC.

On this clonotype itself: A much larger clone lies a single base off, so this may be a read error. Given the absence of the conserved phenylalanine or tryptophan at the CDR3 end, a read error is likely. CDR3 region: CASSSILGALYGYTI. The CDR3 DNA reads TGTGCCAGCAGCTCGATCTTAGGGGCCCTATATGGCTACACCATC. The chain recombines TRBV7-2 with TRBJ1-2; D possibly corresponds to TRBD1 (5 bases). The germline gives CDR1 SGHTA, CDR2 FQGNSA. Trimming took off 4 bases at V and 5 bases at J, with 17 bases between the two ends. The CDR3 runs to 15 residues.

This clonotype has just a few counts. The genes are TRBV10-3 and TRBJ1-2, with 9 bases identical to TRBD1. The CDR3 consists of 13 residues. CDR1 and CDR2 from the germline V gene are ENHRY and SYGVKD. After removal of 2 bases from V and 5 bases from J, the junction contained 0 bases not matched to a gene. DNA for the CDR3: TGTGCCATCAGTGAGGGACAGGGGTATGGCTACACCTTC. Amino acids: CAISEGQGYGYTF.

V usage is TRBV6-6 and J usage is TRBJ2-1; a weak D match, TRBD2 (6 bases). The CDR3 runs to 19 residues. V lost 2 bases, J lost 12 bases, and 32 bases lay in between. Germline V lookup: CDR1 MNHNY, CDR2 SVGAGI (reference sequence). CDR3 DNA sequence: TGTGCCAGCAGTTACCCCCCCGGAGTCCGAGCGGTGCTCTACGGGGGGCAGTTCTTC. This encodes CASSYPPGVRAVLYGGQFF.